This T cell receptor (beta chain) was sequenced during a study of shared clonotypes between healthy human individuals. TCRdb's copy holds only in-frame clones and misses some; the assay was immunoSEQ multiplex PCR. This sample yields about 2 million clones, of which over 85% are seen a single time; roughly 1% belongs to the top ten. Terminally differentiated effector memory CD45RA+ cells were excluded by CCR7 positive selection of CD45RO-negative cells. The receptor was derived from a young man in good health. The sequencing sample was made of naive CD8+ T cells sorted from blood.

DNA for the CDR3: TGTGCCAGCAGCTTAACACTAATAAACATTCAGTACTTC. It encodes CASSLTLINIQYF. This sequence joins TRBV11-2 and TRBJ2-4; no reliable D call. V was cut by 2 bases and J by 6 bases, with 8 bases left in between. The CDR3 extends over 13 amino acids. Germline loops: CDR1 SGHAT, CDR2 FQNNGV.